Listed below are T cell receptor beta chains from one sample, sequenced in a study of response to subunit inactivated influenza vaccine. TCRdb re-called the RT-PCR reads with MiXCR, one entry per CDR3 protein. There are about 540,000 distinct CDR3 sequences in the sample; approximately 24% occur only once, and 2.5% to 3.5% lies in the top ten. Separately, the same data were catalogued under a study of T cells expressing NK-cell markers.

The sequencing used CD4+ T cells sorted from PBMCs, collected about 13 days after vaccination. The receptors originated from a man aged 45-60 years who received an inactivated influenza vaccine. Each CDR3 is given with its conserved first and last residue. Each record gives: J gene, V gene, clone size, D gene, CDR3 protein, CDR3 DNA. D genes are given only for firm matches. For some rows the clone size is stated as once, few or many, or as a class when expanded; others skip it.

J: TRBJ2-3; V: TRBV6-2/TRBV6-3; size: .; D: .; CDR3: CASSYYPLREATDTQYF; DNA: TGTGCCAGCAGTTACTACCCCCTCCGAGAGGCGACAGATACGCAGTATTTT
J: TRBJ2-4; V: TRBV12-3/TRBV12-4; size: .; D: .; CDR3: CASSLTGLPPSNIQYF; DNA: TGTGCCAGCAGTTTAACCGGTCTACCCCCGTCGAACATTCAGTACTTC
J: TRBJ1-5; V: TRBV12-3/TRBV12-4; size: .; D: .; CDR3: CASRGMAGRNNQPQHF; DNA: TGTGCCAGCAGAGGGATGGCAGGGCGGAATAATCAGCCCCAGCATTTT
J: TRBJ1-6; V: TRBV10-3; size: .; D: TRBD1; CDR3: CAISESSGTGVSPLHF; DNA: TGTGCCATCAGTGAGTCGAGCGGGACAGGGGTTTCACCCCTCCACTTT
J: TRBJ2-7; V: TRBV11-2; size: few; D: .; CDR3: CASSLGSGRGSYEQYF; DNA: TGTGCCAGCAGCTTAGGATCAGGTAGAGGCTCCTACGAGCAGTACTTC
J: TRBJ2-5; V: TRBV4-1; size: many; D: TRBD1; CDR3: CASSQDGQGEETQYF; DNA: TGCGCCAGCAGCCAAGATGGACAGGGGGAAGAGACCCAGTACTTC
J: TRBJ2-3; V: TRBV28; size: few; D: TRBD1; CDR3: CASLPDGTGPTDTQYF; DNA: TGTGCCAGCTTACCCGACGGGACAGGCCCCACAGATACGCAGTATTTT
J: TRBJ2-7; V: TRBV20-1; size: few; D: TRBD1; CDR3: CSAAGPGQGTYEQYF; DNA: TGCAGTGCTGCGGGCCCCGGACAGGGTACCTACGAGCAGTACTTC
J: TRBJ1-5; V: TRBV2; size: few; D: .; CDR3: CASSDSTYRANQPQHF; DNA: TGTGCCAGCAGTGATTCCACATACAGGGCCAATCAGCCCCAGCATTTT
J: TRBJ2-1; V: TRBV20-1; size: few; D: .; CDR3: CSARGPGNYNEQFF; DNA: TGCAGTGCTAGGGGTCCGGGGAATTACAATGAGCAGTTCTTC
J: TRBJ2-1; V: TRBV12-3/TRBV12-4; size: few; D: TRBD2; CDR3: CASRARGGPYNEQFF; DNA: TGTGCCAGCAGGGCGCGGGGGGGCCCATACAATGAGCAGTTCTTC
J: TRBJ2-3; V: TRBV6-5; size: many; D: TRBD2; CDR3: CASSYRLAGGLDTQYF; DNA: TGTGCCAGCAGTTACCGGTTAGCGGGAGGATTAGATACGCAGTATTTT
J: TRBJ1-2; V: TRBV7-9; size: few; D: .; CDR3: CASSLVQPDYGYTF; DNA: TGTGCCAGCAGCTTAGTACAGCCCGACTATGGCTACACCTTC
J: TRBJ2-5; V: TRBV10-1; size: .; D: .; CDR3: CASSEYPAGTQYF; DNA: TGCGCCAGCAGTGAGTACCCGGCGGGAACCCAGTACTTC
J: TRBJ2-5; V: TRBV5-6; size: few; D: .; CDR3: CASSQGLETQYF; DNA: TGTGCCAGCAGCCAGGGCCTAGAGACCCAGTACTTC
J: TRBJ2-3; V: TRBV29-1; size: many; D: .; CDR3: CSVVSGGVGTDTQYF; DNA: TGCAGCGTTGTTTCCGGGGGAGTGGGCACAGATACGCAGTATTTT
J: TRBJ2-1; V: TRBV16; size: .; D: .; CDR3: CASSKEVPWTNEQFF; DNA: TGTGCCAGCTCCAAGGAGGTCCCTTGGACGAATGAGCAGTTCTTC
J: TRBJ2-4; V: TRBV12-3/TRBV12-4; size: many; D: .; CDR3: CASSLAGGANIQYF; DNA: TGTGCCAGCAGTTTAGCGGGGGGAGCGAACATTCAGTACTTC
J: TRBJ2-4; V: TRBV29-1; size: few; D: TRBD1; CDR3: CSAGQGNIQYF; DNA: TGCAGCGCCGGACAGGGGAACATTCAGTACTTC
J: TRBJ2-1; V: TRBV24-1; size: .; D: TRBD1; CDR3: CATSDRDRASNEQFF; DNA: TGTGCCACCAGTGACCGGGACAGGGCGTCCAATGAGCAGTTCTTC
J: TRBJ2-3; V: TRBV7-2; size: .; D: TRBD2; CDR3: CASSFQGGRARNTQYF; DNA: TGTGCCAGCAGCTTCCAGGGCGGGAGGGCCAGGAATACGCAGTATTTT
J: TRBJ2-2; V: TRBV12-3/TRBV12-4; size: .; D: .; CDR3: CASSLRGGGAGELFF; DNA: TGTGCCAGCAGTTTACGAGGCGGAGGGGCCGGGGAGCTGTTTTTT
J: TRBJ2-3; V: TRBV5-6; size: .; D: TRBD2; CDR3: CASSPPLAGVRADTQYF; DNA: TGTGCCAGCAGCCCCCCACTAGCGGGAGTTCGGGCAGATACGCAGTATTTT
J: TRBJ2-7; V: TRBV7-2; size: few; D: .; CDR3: CASSLGESRSYEQYF; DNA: TGTGCCAGCAGCTTAGGCGAATCAAGATCCTACGAGCAGTACTTC
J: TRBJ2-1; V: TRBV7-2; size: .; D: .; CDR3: CASSPGGLINEQFF; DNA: TGTGCCAGCAGCCCAGGGGGGCTGATAAATGAGCAGTTCTTC
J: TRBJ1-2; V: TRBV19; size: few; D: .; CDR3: CACSNYLQGAYGYTF; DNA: TGTGCCTGCTCGAATTATTTACAGGGAGCTTATGGCTACACCTTC
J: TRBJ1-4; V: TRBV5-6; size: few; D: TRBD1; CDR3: CASSPSGTGDEKLFF; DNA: TGTGCCAGCAGCCCCTCCGGGACAGGGGATGAAAAACTGTTTTTT
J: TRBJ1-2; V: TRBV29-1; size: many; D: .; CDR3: CSVDQGRLSGYTF; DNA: TGCAGCGTTGACCAGGGGAGGTTGTCGGGCTACACCTTC
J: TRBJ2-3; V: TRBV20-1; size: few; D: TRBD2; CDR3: CSARGSGGPTDTQYF; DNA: TGCAGTGCTAGAGGTAGCGGGGGGCCCACAGATACGCAGTATTTT
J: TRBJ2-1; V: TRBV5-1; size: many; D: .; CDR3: CASSLGQGGEQFF; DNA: TGCGCCAGCAGCTTGGGACAGGGAGGTGAGCAGTTCTTC
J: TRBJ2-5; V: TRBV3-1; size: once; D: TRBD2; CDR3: CASSQDASGAWGAQYF; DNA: TGTGCCAGCAGCCAAGACGCTAGCGGGGCTTGGGGGGCCCAGTACTTC
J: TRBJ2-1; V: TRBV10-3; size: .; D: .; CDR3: CAIRETGKEQFF; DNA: TGTGCCATCAGGGAAACGGGGAAAGAGCAGTTCTTC
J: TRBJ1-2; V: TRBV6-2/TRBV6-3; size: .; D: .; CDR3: CASGTEINYGYTF; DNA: TGTGCCAGCGGAACAGAGATTAACTATGGCTACACCTTC
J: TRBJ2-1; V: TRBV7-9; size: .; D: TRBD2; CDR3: CASSHGLAGASEQFF; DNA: TGTGCCAGCAGCCACGGACTAGCGGGAGCATCTGAGCAGTTCTTC
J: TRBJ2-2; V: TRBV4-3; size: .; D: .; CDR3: CASSQESFAGELFF; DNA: TGCGCCAGCAGCCAAGAATCTTTCGCCGGGGAGCTGTTTTTT
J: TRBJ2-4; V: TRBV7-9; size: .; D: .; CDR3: CASSSARVAKNIQYF; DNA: TGTGCCAGCAGCTCCGCGCGGGTAGCCAAAAACATTCAGTACTTC
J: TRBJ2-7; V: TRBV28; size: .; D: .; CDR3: CASSSGTPNGGQYF; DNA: TGTGCCAGCAGTTCCGGGACACCTAACGGGGGACAGTACTTC
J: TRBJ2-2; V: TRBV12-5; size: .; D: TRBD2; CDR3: CASGLAPSLGLAGGQTTGELFF; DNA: TGTGCTAGTGGTTTGGCCCCCAGTCTGGGACTAGCGGGGGGGCAGACCACCGGGGAGCTGTTTTTT
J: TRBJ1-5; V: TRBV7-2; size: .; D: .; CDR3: CASRPGVSNQPQHF; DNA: TGTGCCAGCAGGCCAGGGGTAAGCAATCAGCCCCAGCATTTT
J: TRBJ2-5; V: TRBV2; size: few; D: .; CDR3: CASSDWAGQETQYF; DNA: TGTGCCAGCAGTGACTGGGCGGGACAAGAGACCCAGTACTTC
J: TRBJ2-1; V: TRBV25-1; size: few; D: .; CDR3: CASSGLSDEQFF; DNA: TGTGCCAGCAGTGGACTAAGCGATGAGCAGTTCTTC
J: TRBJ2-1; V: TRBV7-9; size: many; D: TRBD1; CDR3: CASSLPGQGGEQFF; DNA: TGTGCCAGCAGCTTGCCGGGACAGGGAGGTGAGCAGTTCTTC
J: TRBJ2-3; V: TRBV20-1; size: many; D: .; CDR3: CSARDLGEGGTDTQYF; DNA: TGCAGTGCTAGAGATCTAGGCGAGGGAGGCACAGATACGCAGTATTTT
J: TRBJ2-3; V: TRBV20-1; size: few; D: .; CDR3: CSARQSTDTQYF; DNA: TGCAGTGCCAGACAGTCTACAGATACGCAGTATTTT
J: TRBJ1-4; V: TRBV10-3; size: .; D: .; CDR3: CAISEGFGGRVNEKLFF; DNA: TGTGCCATCAGTGAGGGTTTCGGGGGAAGGGTGAATGAAAAACTGTTTTTT
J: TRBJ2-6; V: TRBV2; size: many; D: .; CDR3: CASSAGANVLTF; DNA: TGCGCCAGCAGCGCCGGGGCCAACGTCCTGACTTTC
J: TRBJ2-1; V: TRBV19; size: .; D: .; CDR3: CASSLDPRWPQFF; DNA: TGTGCCAGTAGTCTAGACCCGAGGTGGCCGCAGTTCTTC
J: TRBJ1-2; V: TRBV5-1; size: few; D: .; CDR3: CASSLGGQSRYGYTF; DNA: TGCGCCAGCAGCTTGGGTGGACAGAGTAGATATGGCTACACCTTC
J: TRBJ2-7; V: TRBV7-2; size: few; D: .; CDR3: CASSQDRRASYEQYF; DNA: TGTGCCAGCAGCCAGGACAGAAGAGCCTCCTACGAGCAGTACTTC
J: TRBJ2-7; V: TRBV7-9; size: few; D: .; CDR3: CASSWAGAQSDEQYF; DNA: TGTGCCAGCAGCTGGGCGGGGGCTCAGTCCGACGAGCAGTACTTC
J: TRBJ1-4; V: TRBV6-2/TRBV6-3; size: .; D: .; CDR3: CASSYMGQPREKLFF; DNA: TGTGCCAGCAGTTACATGGGCCAGCCTCGGGAAAAACTGTTTTTT
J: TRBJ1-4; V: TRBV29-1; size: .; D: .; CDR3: CSVGRTSEKLFF; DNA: TGCAGCGTCGGGAGGACGTCTGAAAAACTGTTTTTT
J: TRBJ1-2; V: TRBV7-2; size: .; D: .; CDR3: CASSPQIWSDGYTF; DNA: TGTGCCAGCAGCCCCCAGATATGGAGCGATGGCTACACCTTC
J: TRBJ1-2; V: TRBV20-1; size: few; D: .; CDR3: CSARDRGFYGYTF; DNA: TGCAGTGCTAGAGATAGAGGTTTCTATGGCTACACCTTC
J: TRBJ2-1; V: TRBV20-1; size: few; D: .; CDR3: CSATLGPARGNEQFF; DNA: TGCAGTGCAACACTGGGACCGGCCCGGGGCAATGAGCAGTTCTTC
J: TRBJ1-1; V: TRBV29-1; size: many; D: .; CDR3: CSVRGGMNTEAFF; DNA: TGCAGCGTCCGAGGGGGAATGAACACTGAAGCTTTCTTT
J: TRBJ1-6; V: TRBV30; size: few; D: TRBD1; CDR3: CAWSLGRGRESPLHF; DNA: TGTGCCTGGAGCCTTGGTAGGGGGCGGGAGTCACCCCTCCACTTT
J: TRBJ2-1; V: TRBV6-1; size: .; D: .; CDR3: CASSEWGGRDNEQFF; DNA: TGTGCCAGCAGTGAATGGGGGGGCCGCGACAATGAGCAGTTCTTC
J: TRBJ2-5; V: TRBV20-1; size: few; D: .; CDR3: CSALRGTAGETQYF; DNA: TGCAGTGCCCTCCGGGGGACTGCGGGAGAGACCCAGTACTTC
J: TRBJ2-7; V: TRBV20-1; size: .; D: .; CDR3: CSVPTGTYEQYF; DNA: TGCAGTGTTCCGACAGGAACCTACGAGCAGTACTTC